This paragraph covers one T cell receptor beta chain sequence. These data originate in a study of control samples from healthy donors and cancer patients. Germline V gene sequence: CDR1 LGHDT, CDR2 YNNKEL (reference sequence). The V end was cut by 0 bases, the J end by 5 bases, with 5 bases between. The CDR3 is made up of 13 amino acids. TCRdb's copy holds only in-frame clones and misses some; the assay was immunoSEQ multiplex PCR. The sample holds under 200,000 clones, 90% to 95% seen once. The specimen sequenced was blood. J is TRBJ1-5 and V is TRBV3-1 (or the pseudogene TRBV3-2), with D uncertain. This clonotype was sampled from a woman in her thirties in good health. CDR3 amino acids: CASSQDRDQPQHF. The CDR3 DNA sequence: TGTGCCAGCAGCCAAGATCGGGATCAGCCCCAGCATTTT.